This is a list of T cell receptor beta chains from one sample in a study of cytomegalovirus exposure and HLA in healthy donors. Sequenced by immunoSEQ multiplex PCR; TCRdb stores in-frame clones only, minus some. In the table there are around 150,000 clones, 70% to 90% of which are singletons. Material: PBMCs. The receptors derive from a man aged 18 to 29 in good health and CMV-seropositive. The conserved cysteine and the conserved F or W are not part of the CDR3 here.

V,J,CDR3
TRBV13,TRBJ2-7,ASSLSRSSYEQY
TRBV10-3,TRBJ2-7,AISEKDRTTGNEQY
TRBV29-1,TRBJ1-1,SVENQGANTEAF
TRBV28,TRBJ1-1,AIGSGVGTEAF
TRBV7-9,NA,ASSPEYEQY
TRBV5-1,TRBJ1-2,ASSTNNPGTGIHYGYT
TRBV25-1,TRBJ2-1,ASSEIEISYNEQF
TRBV21-1,TRBJ1-1,ASSREPVEGSGYVTEAF
TRBV7-9,TRBJ2-7,ASSNGQYSYEQY
TRBV19,TRBJ1-2,ASSPPRTGNLYGYT
TRBV5-5,TRBJ2-5,ASSLAGSERGLRETQY
TRBV9,TRBJ1-2,ASSVGSNTGVMNYGYT
TRBV7-2,TRBJ2-7,ASSLRTGFYEQY
TRBV18,TRBJ1-4,ASSQRSGTGREKLF
TRBV5-1,TRBJ1-6,ASSLGQGDSPLH
TRBV19,TRBJ2-1,ASSETLGANRNEQF
TRBV5-5,TRBJ1-3,ASSRPKTGSGNTIY
TRBV5-1,TRBJ2-7,ASSLGGHEQY
TRBV7-9,TRBJ2-1,ASSLAGGIYNEQF
TRBV9,TRBJ1-5,ASSDTDRGNQPQH
TRBV5-1,TRBJ2-7,ASSLAEAGNYEQY